Listed below are T cell receptor beta chains from one sample, sequenced in a study of T cells after yellow fever vaccination. TCRdb passed the 5' RACE reads through MiXCR, listing each CDR3 protein once. This sample carries some 350,000 distinct CDR3 sequences, 11% of them seen once, and the ten largest clones take roughly 18%. The starting material was PBMCs, obtained on the day of the first yellow fever vaccination. All receptors derive from a man between 18 and 35 years old who received the YFV17D yellow fever vaccine. CDR3s include the opening cysteine and the closing phenylalanine or tryptophan. A D gene is named only where the DNA matches it firmly. Clone size is not always given. Where it is, it says once, few, many or a class for expanded clones.

D	V	J	size	CDR3	DNA
-	TRBV24-1	TRBJ2-3	-	CATSDFLGGTQYF	TGTGCCACCAGTGATTTTTTGGGAGGAACGCAGTATTTT
TRBD1	TRBV12-3/TRBV12-4	TRBJ1-6	-	CASSRLATGGNSPLHF	TGTGCCAGCAGCCGACTGGCGACAGGGGGAAATTCACCCCTCCACTTT
-	TRBV7-8	TRBJ1-4	-	CASTRDTSNEKLFF	TGTGCCAGCACCCGGGACACCTCTAATGAAAAACTGTTTTTT
-	TRBV19	TRBJ2-1	-	CVSSIMGGGGGEQFF	TGTGTCAGTAGTATAATGGGCGGGGGCGGTGGGGAGCAGTTCTTC
-	TRBV7-9	TRBJ2-3	-	CASSFTSRAFSDTQYF	TGTGCCAGCAGCTTCACTTCCAGGGCGTTCTCCGATACGCAGTATTTT
-	TRBV20-1	TRBJ1-1	-	CSASEQQNTEAFF	TGCAGTGCTAGTGAACAGCAGAACACTGAAGCTTTCTTT
-	TRBV7-8	TRBJ2-7	-	CASSLGGILVAEQYF	TGTGCCAGCAGCTTAGGGGGGATATTAGTAGCCGAGCAGTACTTC
TRBD1	TRBV20-1	TRBJ2-5	few	CSAGTGGRQETQYF	TGCAGTGCTGGGACAGGGGGTAGGCAGGAGACCCAGTACTTC
-	TRBV2	TRBJ1-1	-	CASSADTRRAFF	TGTGCCAGCAGTGCGGACACCCGCCGGGCTTTCTTT
TRBD2	TRBV19	TRBJ2-3	-	CASSRRPLGLDADTQYF	TGTGCCAGTAGTCGACGCCCTTTGGGACTAGATGCAGATACGCAGTATTTT
-	TRBV2	TRBJ1-2	few	CASSEGFAGGYTF	TGTGCCAGCAGTGAGGGGTTTGCTGGTGGCTACACCTTC
-	TRBV15	TRBJ1-2	few	CATSRTSGGANYGYTF	TGTGCCACCAGCAGAACCTCTGGGGGCGCTAACTATGGCTACACCTTC
TRBD1	TRBV15	TRBJ2-5	-	CATSRYIQTGEETQYF	TGTGCCACCAGCAGATACATTCAGACAGGGGAAGAGACCCAGTACTTC
-	TRBV5-1	TRBJ1-4	many	CASSLAPQNDEKLFF	TGCGCCAGCAGCTTGGCACCTCAAAATGATGAAAAACTGTTTTTT
-	TRBV10-3	TRBJ1-5	few	CAISERGGSGQPQHF	TGTGCCATCAGTGAGAGGGGAGGAAGCGGACAGCCCCAGCATTTT
-	TRBV5-1	TRBJ1-6	many	CASSLSGTNTPLHF	TGCGCCAGCAGCTTATCGGGGACCAACACACCCCTCCACTTT
-	TRBV21-1	TRBJ2-5	-	CASSTPRDFEETQYF	TGTGCCAGCAGCACCCCCCGGGACTTCGAAGAGACCCAGTACTTC
TRBD2	TRBV29-1	TRBJ2-5	few	CSVGGGLATQYF	TGCAGCGTTGGGGGAGGGTTGGCGACCCAGTACTTC
-	TRBV6-1	TRBJ2-2	few	CASSVRTGSNTGELFF	TGTGCCAGCAGTGTACGAACAGGATCGAACACCGGGGAGCTGTTTTTT
TRBD2	TRBV24-1	TRBJ2-3	few	CATASGGAVDTQYF	TGTGCCACCGCTAGCGGGGGGGCGGTAGATACGCAGTATTTT
-	TRBV24-1	TRBJ2-3	-	CATSDRISDTQYF	TGTGCCACCAGTGACCGCATATCAGATACGCAGTATTTT
TRBD1	TRBV20-1	TRBJ1-3	few	CSARDRGFTIYF	TGCAGTGCCCGGGACAGGGGTTTCACCATATATTTT
TRBD1	TRBV20-1	TRBJ1-1	few	CSAGQGAIYTEAFF	TGCAGTGCTGGGCAGGGGGCGATTTACACTGAAGCTTTCTTT
-	TRBV5-1	TRBJ1-4	-	CASSPGVPNEKLFF	TGCGCCAGCAGCCCAGGGGTCCCAAATGAAAAACTGTTTTTT
-	TRBV6-5	TRBJ1-4	-	CASSYPGTEKLFF	TGTGCCAGCAGTTACCCGGGAACGGAAAAACTGTTTTTT
-	TRBV24-1	TRBJ1-1	-	CATSDPSTSEAFF	TGTGCCACCAGTGACCCTTCCACGTCTGAAGCTTTCTTT
-	TRBV5-1	TRBJ2-5	-	CASSVTHPEETQYF	TGCGCCAGCAGCGTGACTCATCCAGAAGAGACCCAGTACTTC
-	TRBV7-9	TRBJ1-1	-	CASRGREGATEAFF	TGTGCCAGCAGGGGGAGAGAAGGCGCCACTGAAGCTTTCTTT
TRBD2	TRBV19	TRBJ2-5	-	CASSWGLAAGQETQYF	TGTGCCAGTAGTTGGGGACTAGCGGCCGGCCAAGAGACCCAGTACTTC
TRBD2	TRBV20-1	TRBJ2-3	few	CSARYAGVGDTQYF	TGCAGTGCTAGATATGCGGGGGTGGGAGATACGCAGTATTTT
-	TRBV15	TRBJ1-5	-	CATSRDRNSNQPQHF	TGTGCCACCAGCAGAGACAGGAATAGCAATCAGCCCCAGCATTTT
-	TRBV5-1	TRBJ2-5	-	CASSRRDLQETQYF	TGCGCCAGCAGTAGGAGGGACTTACAAGAGACCCAGTACTTC
TRBD2	TRBV12-3/TRBV12-4	TRBJ2-2	few	CASSLTSGAVNGELFF	TGTGCCAGCAGTTTAACTAGCGGGGCAGTCAACGGGGAGCTGTTTTTT
-	TRBV5-1	TRBJ2-3	few	CASSQRTREDTQYF	TGCGCCAGCAGCCAACGGACGCGCGAAGATACGCAGTATTTT
TRBD1	TRBV10-3	TRBJ1-4	-	CAISEGTGTVGEKLFF	TGTGCCATCAGTGAGGGGACAGGGACGGTTGGAGAAAAACTGTTTTTT